Listed here is a single TCR beta chain. This clonotype was seen many times. The clone's antigen remains unknown. Base-call qualities are not available, and no considerably larger clone is one nucleotide away. Set within a cohort of healthcare workers in London, UK, this nested case-control study involved weekly PCR testing of nasopharyngeal swabs along with blood sampling. Healthcare workers were enrolled in the week of the UK lockdown, from 23 to 31 March 2020, and were followed every week for up to 16 weeks. The germline ends are 17 bases apart after V is trimmed by 6 bases and J by 0 bases. From the cysteine up to the phenylalanine, the CDR3 has a length of 16 residues. CDR3 DNA is the only sequence kept; it has 48 bases, read in frame from the first base. To prepare the library, 5' RACE was applied. TCRdb shows the sequencer as NextSeq 500. Unique molecular identifiers were attached to individual cDNA molecules in the TCR library protocol so that sequencing error and PCR bias could be corrected. TCR alpha and beta chains were both sequenced, and the abundances of alpha and beta sequences in each sample were closely correlated with each other. For the original study's pipeline: Decombinator V4 was used to annotate the V gene, J gene and CDR3 of the TCR sequences. TCRs were defined as expanded if a significant change between any two time points was detected under a Poisson model with p below 0.0001. TCR abundances were normalised to the total number of TCRs sequenced per sample and expressed as counts per million. MAIT TCRs were defined by TRAV1-2 paired with TRAJ12, TRAJ20 or TRAJ33, and iNKT TCRs by TRAV10 paired with TRAJ18. VDJdb, accessed 1 November 2021, was searched for CMV, EBV and SARS-CoV-2 annotated TCRs, with TCRs annotated for multiple antigens excluded. The public reads were run again by TCRdb, first through fastp at Q25 and then through MiXCR, and only productive beta chains were kept. Each record represents a unique CDR3 protein, reported with the most common genes and DNA among its rows. For this entry, the V and J calls and clone size follow TCRdb and not the study's own pipeline. The sample contains 60,000 to 80,000 distinct CDR3 sequences, 9% to 15% of them found a single time. Of the sample, roughly 3.8% falls within the top ten clones.

The sample is drawn from a study of early T cells in non-severe SARS-CoV-2 infection (dated by TCRdb to the early 2020s). A note on the overall study: Bulk RNA from unsorted whole blood was used for TCR sequencing, so alpha and beta chains could not be paired. The full study reports these points: VDJdb matching was skewed toward anti-spike CD8 responses, so virus-specific expansions were likely underestimated and private and CD4 specificities were missed.

Sequencing was carried out using whole blood. The TCR was taken from an adult who was a healthcare worker with PCR-confirmed SARS-CoV-2 infection or an uninfected control (not recorded which). Here the chain combines TRBV12-3 or TRBV12-4 and TRBJ1-1, and TRBD1 may be the D gene, going by 5 matching bases. This receptor has the CDR3 CASSGPGGGMNTEAFF. The nucleotides read TGTGCCAGCAGCGGTCCCGGGGGGGGTATGAACACTGAAGCTTTCTTT.